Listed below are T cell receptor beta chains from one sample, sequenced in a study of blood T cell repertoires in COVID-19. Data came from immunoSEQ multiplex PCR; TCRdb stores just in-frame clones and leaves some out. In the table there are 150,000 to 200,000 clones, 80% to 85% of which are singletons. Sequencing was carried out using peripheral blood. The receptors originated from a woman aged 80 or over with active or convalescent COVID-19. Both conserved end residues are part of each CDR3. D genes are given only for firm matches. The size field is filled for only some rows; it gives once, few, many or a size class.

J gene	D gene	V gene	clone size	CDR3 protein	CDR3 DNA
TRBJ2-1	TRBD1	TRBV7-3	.	CASSPGTGEWGRNEQFF	TGTGCCAGCAGCCCGGGGACAGGGGAATGGGGTCGGAATGAGCAGTTCTTC
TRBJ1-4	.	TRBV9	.	CASSAEVRADEKLFF	TGTGCCAGCAGCGCCGAAGTCAGGGCTGATGAAAAACTGTTTTTT
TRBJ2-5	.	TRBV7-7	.	CASSLDRETQYF	TGTGCTAGCAGCTTAGACAGAGAGACCCAGTACTTC
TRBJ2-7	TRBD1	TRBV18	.	CASSLPGQGARGEQYF	TGTGCCAGCTCACTACCGGGACAGGGGGCAAGGGGGGAGCAGTACTTC
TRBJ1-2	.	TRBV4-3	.	CASSQDREYGYTF	TGCGCCAGCAGCCAAGACAGGGAATATGGCTACACCTTC
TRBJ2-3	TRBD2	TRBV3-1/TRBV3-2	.	CASSQTSGGGHTDTQYF	TGTGCCAGCAGCCAGACTAGCGGGGGGGGCCACACAGATACGCAGTATTTT
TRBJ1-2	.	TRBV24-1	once	CATSDLNSGYTF	TGTGCCACCAGTGATCTTAATAGTGGCTACACCTTC
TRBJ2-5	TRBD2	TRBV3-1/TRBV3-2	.	CASSQVSSGGKQTQYF	TGTGCCAGCAGCCAAGTCTCAAGCGGGGGGAAACAGACCCAGTACTTC
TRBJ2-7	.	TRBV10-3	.	CAISERRNSYEQYF	TGTGCCATCAGTGAGCGGAGGAACTCCTACGAGCAGTACTTC
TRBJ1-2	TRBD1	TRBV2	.	CASRLEVIQGDAGYGYTF	TGTGCCAGCAGGTTAGAAGTGATTCAGGGGGACGCAGGGTATGGCTACACCTTC
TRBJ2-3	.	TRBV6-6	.	CASRMGGGKDTQYF	TGTGCCAGCAGGATGGGCGGGGGCAAAGATACGCAGTATTTT
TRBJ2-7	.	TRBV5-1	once	CAIRREVVSYEQYF	TGCGCCATCCGGAGGGAGGTCGTCTCCTACGAGCAGTACTTC
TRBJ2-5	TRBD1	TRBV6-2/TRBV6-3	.	CASSFGQGGWQETQYF	TGTGCCAGCAGTTTCGGACAGGGAGGTTGGCAAGAGACCCAGTACTTC
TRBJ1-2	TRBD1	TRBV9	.	CASSFRDRGFNYGYTF	TGTGCCAGCAGCTTCCGGGACAGGGGATTTAACTATGGCTACACCTTC
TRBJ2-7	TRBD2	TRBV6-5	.	CASLAGVSLLYEQYF	TGTGCCAGCTTAGCGGGGGTCAGTTTGTTGTACGAGCAGTACTTC
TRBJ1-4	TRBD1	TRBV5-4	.	CASSKGTATNEKLFF	TGTGCCAGCAGCAAAGGGACAGCAACTAATGAAAAACTGTTTTTT
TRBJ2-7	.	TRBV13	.	CASSLGQGLYEQYF	TGTGCCAGCAGCTTAGGACAGGGTCTCTACGAGCAGTACTTC
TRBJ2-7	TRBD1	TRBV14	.	CASSPQGIREQYF	TGTGCCAGCAGTCCACAGGGGATCCGAGAGCAGTACTTC
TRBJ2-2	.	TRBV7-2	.	CASSFQGTGELFF	TGTGCCAGCAGCTTCCAGGGGACCGGGGAGCTGTTTTTT
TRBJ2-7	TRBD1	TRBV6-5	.	CASRPRTGEGREQYF	TGTGCCAGCAGGCCCCGGACAGGGGAAGGGAGGGAGCAGTACTTC
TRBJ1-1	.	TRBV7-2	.	CASSLGGGGGTEAFF	TGTGCCAGCAGCTTAGGTGGCGGGGGGGGCACTGAAGCTTTCTTT
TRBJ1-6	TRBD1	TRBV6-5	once	CASSYGDRAGSPLHF	TGTGCCAGCAGTTACGGGGACAGGGCAGGATCACCCCTCCACTTT
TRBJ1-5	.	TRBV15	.	CATSGHRDSNQPQHF	TGTGCCACCAGCGGCCACAGGGATAGCAATCAGCCCCAGCATTTT
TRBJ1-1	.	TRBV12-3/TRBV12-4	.	CASSRAAAEAFF	TGTGCCAGCAGCCGCGCGGCAGCCGAAGCTTTCTTT
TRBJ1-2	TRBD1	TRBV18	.	CASSPATDRGGDGYTF	TGTGCCAGCTCACCCGCTACGGACAGGGGGGGTGATGGCTACACCTTC
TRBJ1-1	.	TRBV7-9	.	CASSLEGMNTEAFF	TGTGCCAGCAGCCTGGAGGGTATGAACACTGAAGCTTTCTTT
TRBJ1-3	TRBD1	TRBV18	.	CASSPPTGSTGNTIYF	TGTGCCAGCTCACCACCGACAGGGTCGACAGGAAACACCATATATTTT
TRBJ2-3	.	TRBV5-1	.	CASSFHTDTQYF	TGCGCCAGCAGCTTTCACACAGATACGCAGTATTTT
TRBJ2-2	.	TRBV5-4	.	CASSTNGQSYTGELFF	TGTGCCAGCAGCACGAACGGACAGAGCTACACCGGGGAGCTGTTTTTT
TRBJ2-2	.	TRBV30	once	CAWTRGEGMAGELFF	TGTGCCTGGACTAGGGGGGAGGGGATGGCCGGGGAGCTGTTTTTT
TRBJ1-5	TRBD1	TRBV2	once	CASSGDRGGNQPQHF	TGTGCCAGCAGCGGGGACAGGGGTGGGAATCAGCCCCAGCATTTT
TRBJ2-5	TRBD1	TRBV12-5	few	CASGLAGGETQYF	TGTGCTAGTGGTTTGGCAGGGGGCGAGACCCAGTACTTC
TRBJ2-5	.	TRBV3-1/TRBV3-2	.	CASSKSGTLETQYF	TGTGCCAGCAGCAAAAGTGGGACATTAGAGACCCAGTACTTC
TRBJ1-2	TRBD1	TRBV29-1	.	CSVGGSTGGASTNYGYTF	TGCAGCGTTGGGGGGTCAACAGGGGGCGCCTCCACTAACTATGGCTACACCTTC
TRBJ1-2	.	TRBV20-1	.	CSATPGYGYTF	TGCAGTGCTACCCCCGGGTATGGCTACACCTTC
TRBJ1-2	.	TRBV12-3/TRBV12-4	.	CASSTRGAYGYTF	TGTGCCAGCAGTACCCGGGGGGCCTATGGCTACACCTTC
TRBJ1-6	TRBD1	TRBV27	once	CASSPGTGLYNSPLHF	TGTGCCAGCAGCCCTGGGACAGGACTCTATAATTCACCCCTCCACTTT
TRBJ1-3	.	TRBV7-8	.	CASSGLGNTIYF	TGTGCCAGCTCAGGGCTTGGAAACACCATATATTTT
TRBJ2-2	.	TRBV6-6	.	CASTPGNTGELFF	TGTGCCAGCACCCCCGGGAACACCGGGGAGCTGTTTTTT
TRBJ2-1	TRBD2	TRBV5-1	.	CASSVSSSGTDEQFF	TGCGCCAGCAGCGTATCCTCTAGCGGTACAGATGAGCAGTTCTTC
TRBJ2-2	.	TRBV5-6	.	CASSLEDFLNTGELFF	TGTGCCAGCAGCTTGGAGGACTTTCTTAACACCGGGGAGCTGTTTTTT
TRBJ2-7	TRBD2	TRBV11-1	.	CASSVNLGLDPYEQYF	TGTGCCAGCAGCGTAAATTTGGGACTAGACCCCTACGAGCAGTACTTC
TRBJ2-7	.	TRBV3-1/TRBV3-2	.	CASSQQRGRASSYEQYF	TGTGCCAGCAGCCAACAAAGGGGCAGGGCCAGCTCCTACGAGCAGTACTTC
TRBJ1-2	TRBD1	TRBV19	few	CASSTTGASIYGYTF	TGTGCCAGTAGTACCACAGGGGCCTCTATCTATGGCTACACCTTC
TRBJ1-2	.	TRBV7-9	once	CASSHGSAGYGYTF	TGTGCCAGCAGCCACGGGTCCGCGGGCTATGGCTACACCTTC
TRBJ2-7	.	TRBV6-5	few	CASRDISLYEQYF	TGTGCCAGCCGGGACATCTCCCTCTACGAGCAGTACTTC
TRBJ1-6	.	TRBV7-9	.	CASSKSNNSPLHF	TGTGCCAGCAGCAAATCCAATAATTCACCCCTCCACTTT
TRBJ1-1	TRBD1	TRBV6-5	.	CASSDRVVEAFF	TGTGCCAGCTCGGACAGGGTTGTTGAAGCTTTCTTT
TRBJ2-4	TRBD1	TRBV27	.	CASRKQGLENIQYF	TGTGCCAGCAGAAAACAGGGGTTGGAGAACATTCAGTACTTC
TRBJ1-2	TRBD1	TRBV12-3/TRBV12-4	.	CASSSDRVGYTF	TGTGCCAGCAGTTCGGACAGGGTTGGCTACACCTTC
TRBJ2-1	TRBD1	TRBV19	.	CASRRDSSYNEQFF	TGTGCCAGTCGACGGGACAGCTCCTACAATGAGCAGTTCTTC
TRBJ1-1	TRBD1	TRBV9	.	CASSATGGSYTEAFF	TGTGCCAGCAGCGCCACAGGGGGCTCGTACACTGAAGCTTTCTTT
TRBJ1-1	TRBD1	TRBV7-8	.	CASSIDRAWSTEAFF	TGTGCCAGCAGCATCGACAGGGCGTGGAGCACTGAAGCTTTCTTT
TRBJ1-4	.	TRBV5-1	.	CASTQIPSNEKLFF	TGCGCCAGCACCCAGATTCCTTCTAATGAAAAACTGTTTTTT